The 2 T cell receptor beta chains below were found in one sample sequenced in a study of T cells in Graves' hyperthyroidism and ophthalmopathy (dated by TCRdb to between 2017 and 2020). Receptor libraries were prepared by multiplex PCR. The instrument given in TCRdb is Illumina HiSeq 2000. TCR beta CDR3 regions were amplified from RNA transcripts. The TCR CDR3 was subjected to a first round of RT-PCR using the HTBI primer set and the Qiagen OneStep RT-PCR kit. TCRdb reprocessed the public reads (quality trimming at Q25 with fastp, clone calling with MiXCR) and kept in-frame beta chains. For every CDR3 protein sequence, its rows merge into one entry that carries the most common genes and DNA. The sample includes 560,000 or so distinct CDR3 sequences, with around 20% observed a single time. Approximately 48% of the sample goes to the ten largest clones. Sequenced input: blood. The receptor source for this set is a man aged 35-49 years with Graves' ophthalmopathy.

This clonotype was seen many times. The chain employs TRBV7-8 and TRBJ2-7; D is possibly TRBD2 (6 bases). The CDR3 consists of 13 residues. Between the trimmed V and J ends, which lost 1 base and 7 bases, there was a span of 11 bases. Germline-derived CDR1 and CDR2 are SGHVS and FQNEAQ. The CDR3 bases are TGTGCCAGCAGCTTAGGAGGGGCGGGGGAGCAGTACTTC. Its protein is CASSLGGAGEQYF.

This clonotype came up many times. The chain employs TRBV6-1 and TRBJ1-1; tentative D call: TRBD1 (6 bases). Germline V CDR1 and CDR2: MNHNS, SASEGT. The CDR3 loop spans 13 amino acids. Trimming removed 10 bases at V and 4 bases at J, with 16 bases between. In DNA form, the CDR3 reads TGTGCCACCCGCATGAGGGGGGGCACTGAAGCTTTCTTT. Its translation is CATRMRGGTEAFF.